The T cell receptor beta chain described here comes from a study of beta chain features in type 1 diabetes. Expressed TCRB transcripts were sequenced because the isolated RNA had all been reverse transcribed beforehand. About 3.6 million reads were obtained on average from naive, central memory and regulatory T cell samples. Assay: immunoSEQ multiplex PCR; the TCRdb copy retains only in-frame clones and omits some. The sample records about 620,000 clones, around 16% being singletons. The V and J ends lost 1 base and 2 bases respectively, with 12 bases between them. Germline-derived CDR1 and CDR2 are SGHRS and YFSETQ. This CDR3 has 15 amino acids.

What was sequenced was naive CD4+ T cells from blood. The TCR sequence derives from a man aged 18 to 29 in good health. This sequence joins TRBV5-1 and TRBJ2-5; D gene unclear. The DNA of the CDR3 is TGCGCCAGCAGCTTGTTGGTCCTTCCGCAAGAGACCCAGTACTTC. Its protein is CASSLLVLPQETQYF.